This T cell receptor (beta chain) was sequenced in a study of cytomegalovirus exposure and HLA in healthy donors. Overall study results and limits: In an earlier analysis, about 87% or about 30%: the productive usage of most TCR beta V segments.

Healthy individuals who donated bone marrow served as the donors. This clone was counted a few times. What it binds is unknown. PCR primers comprised 60 Vbeta and 13 Jbeta primers. Assay used: immunoSEQ multiplex PCR; TCRdb lists only in-frame clones, some missing. The table lists 95,000 or so clones, around 81% of them singletons. This CDR3 comprises 13 residues. Germline V gene lookup returns CDR1 MDHEN and CDR2 SYDVKM. Trimming removed 2 bases from V and 2 bases from J, with 7 bases in between. The receptor was derived from a woman in her 70s in good health and CMV-seropositive. The sample was PBMCs. The rearrangement joins TRBV28 to TRBJ2-7, with D unclear. The CDR3 bases are TGTGCCAGCAGTTTACCCCACACCTACGAGCAGTACTTC. It yields the protein CASSLPHTYEQYF.